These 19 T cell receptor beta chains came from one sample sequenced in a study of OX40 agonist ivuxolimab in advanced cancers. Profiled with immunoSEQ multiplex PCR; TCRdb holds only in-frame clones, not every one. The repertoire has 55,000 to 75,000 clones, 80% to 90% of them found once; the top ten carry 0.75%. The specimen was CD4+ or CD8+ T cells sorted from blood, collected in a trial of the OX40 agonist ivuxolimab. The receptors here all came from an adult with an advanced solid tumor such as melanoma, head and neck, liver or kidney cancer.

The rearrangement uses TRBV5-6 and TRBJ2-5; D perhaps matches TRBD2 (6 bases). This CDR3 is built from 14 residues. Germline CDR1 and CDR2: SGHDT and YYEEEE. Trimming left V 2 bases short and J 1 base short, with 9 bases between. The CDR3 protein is CASSFGTSQETQYF. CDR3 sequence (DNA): TGTGCCAGCAGCTTCGGGACTTCCCAAGAGACCCAGTACTTC.

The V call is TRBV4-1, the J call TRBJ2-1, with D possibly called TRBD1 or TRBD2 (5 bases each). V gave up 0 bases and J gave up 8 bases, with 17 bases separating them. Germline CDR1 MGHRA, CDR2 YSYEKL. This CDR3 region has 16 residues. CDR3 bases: TGCGCCAGCAGCCAAGACTGGGGGACCATTTTCTATGAGCAGTTCTTC. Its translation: CASSQDWGTIFYEQFF.

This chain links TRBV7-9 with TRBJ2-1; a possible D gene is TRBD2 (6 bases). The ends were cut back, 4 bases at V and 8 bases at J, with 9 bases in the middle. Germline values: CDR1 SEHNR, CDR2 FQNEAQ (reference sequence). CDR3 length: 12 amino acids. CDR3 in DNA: TGTGCCAGCAGCTCAGGCGGGGATGAGCAGTTCTTC. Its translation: CASSSGGDEQFF.

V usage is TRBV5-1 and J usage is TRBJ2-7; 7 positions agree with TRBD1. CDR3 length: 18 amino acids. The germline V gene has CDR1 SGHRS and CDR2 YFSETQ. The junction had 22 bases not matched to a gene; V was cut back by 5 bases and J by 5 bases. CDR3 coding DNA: TGCGCCAGCAGAAACCCGAATATTACAGGGGAACGAACTGACGAGCAGTACTTC. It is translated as CASRNPNITGERTDEQYF. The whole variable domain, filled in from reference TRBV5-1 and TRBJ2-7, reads KAGVTQTPRYLIKTRGQQVTLSCSPISGHRSVSWYQQTPGQGLQFLFEYFSETQRNKGNFPGRFSGRQFSNSRSEMNVSTLELGDSALYLCASRNPNITGERTDEQYFGPGTRLTVT.

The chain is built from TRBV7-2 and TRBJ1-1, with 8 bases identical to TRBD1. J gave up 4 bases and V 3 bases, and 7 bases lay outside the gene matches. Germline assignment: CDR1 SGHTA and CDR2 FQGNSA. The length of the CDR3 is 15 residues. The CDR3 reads CASSFQQGGSTEAFF. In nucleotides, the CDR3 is TGTGCCAGCAGCTTCCAACAGGGGGGAAGCACTGAAGCTTTCTTT.

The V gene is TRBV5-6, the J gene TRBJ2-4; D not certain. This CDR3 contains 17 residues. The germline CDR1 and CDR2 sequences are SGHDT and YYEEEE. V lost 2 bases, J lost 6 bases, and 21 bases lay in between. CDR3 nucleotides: TGTGCCAGCAGCTTTAGACGAGCGTATTTAGGCTCAAACATTCAGTACTTC. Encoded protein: CASSFRRAYLGSNIQYF.

The CDR3 bases are TGTGCCAGCAGTAACCAGGGGGGGGCTAATGAAAAACTGTTTTTT. As protein: CASSNQGGANEKLFF. The genes are TRBV6-5 and TRBJ1-4, with TRBD1 matching 7 bases. The CDR3 runs 15 residues. CDR1 and CDR2 from the germline V gene are MNHEY and SVGAGI. Germline trimming cut 5 bases from V and 3 bases from J; bases unmatched to any gene: 6.

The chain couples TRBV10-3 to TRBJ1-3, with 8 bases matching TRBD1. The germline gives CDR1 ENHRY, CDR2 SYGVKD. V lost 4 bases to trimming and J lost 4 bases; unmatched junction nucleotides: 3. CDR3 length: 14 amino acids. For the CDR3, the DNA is TGTGCCATCAGTGGGGACAGGTTCGGAAACACCATATATTTT. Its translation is CAISGDRFGNTIYF.

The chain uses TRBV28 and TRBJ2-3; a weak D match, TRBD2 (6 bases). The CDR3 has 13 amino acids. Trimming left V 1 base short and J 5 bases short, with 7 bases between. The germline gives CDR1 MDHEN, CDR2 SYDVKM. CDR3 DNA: TGTGCCAGCAGTTTATCGGGAGAAGATACGCAGTATTTT. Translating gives CASSLSGEDTQYF.

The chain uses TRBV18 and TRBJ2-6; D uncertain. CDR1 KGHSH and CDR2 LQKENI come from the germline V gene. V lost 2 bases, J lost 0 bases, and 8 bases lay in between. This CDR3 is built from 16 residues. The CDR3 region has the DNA TGTGCCAGCTCACCATCCCTTAGCTCTGGGGCCAACGTCCTGACTTTC. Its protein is CASSPSLSSGANVLTF.

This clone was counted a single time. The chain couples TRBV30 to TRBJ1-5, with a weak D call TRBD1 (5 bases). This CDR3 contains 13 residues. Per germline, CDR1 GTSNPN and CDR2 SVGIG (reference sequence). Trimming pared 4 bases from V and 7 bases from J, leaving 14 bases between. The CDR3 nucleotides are TGTGCCTGGAATGAGGGGACGGGCCAGCCCCAGCATTTT. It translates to CAWNEGTGQPQHF.

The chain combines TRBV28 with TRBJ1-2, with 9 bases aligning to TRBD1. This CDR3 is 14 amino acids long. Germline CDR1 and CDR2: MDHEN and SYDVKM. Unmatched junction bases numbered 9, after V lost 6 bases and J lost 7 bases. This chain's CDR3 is CASSSGTGWGGYTF. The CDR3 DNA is TGTGCCAGCAGCTCCGGGACAGGGTGGGGTGGCTACACCTTC.

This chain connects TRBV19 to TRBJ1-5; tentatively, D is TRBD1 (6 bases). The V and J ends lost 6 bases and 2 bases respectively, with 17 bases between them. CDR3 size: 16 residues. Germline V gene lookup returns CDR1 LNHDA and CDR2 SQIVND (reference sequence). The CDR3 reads CASRKTQGRGNQPQHF. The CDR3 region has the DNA TGTGCCAGTAGAAAGACACAGGGACGCGGCAATCAGCCCCAGCATTTT.

The DNA of the CDR3 is TGTGCCAGCAATTCCCGCGGAGTCACAGATACGCAGTATTTT. Encoded protein: CASNSRGVTDTQYF. This chain links TRBV2 with TRBJ2-3; D not certain. This CDR3 region has 14 residues. CDR1 and CDR2 (germline): SNHLY, FYNNEI. V lost 7 bases, J lost 2 bases, and 13 bases lay in between.

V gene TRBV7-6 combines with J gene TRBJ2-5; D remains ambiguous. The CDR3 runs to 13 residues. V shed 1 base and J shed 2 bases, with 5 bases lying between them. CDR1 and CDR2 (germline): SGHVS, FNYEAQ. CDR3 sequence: CASSLVLQETQYF. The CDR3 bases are TGTGCCAGCAGCTTAGTCTTGCAAGAGACCCAGTACTTC.

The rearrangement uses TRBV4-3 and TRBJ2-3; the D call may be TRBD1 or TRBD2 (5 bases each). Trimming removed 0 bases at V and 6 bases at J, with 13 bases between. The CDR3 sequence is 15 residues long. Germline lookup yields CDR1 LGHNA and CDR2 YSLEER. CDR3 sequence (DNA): TGCGCCAGCAGCCAAGAGTTGCGAGGGGCGGATACGCAGTATTTT. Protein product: CASSQELRGADTQYF.

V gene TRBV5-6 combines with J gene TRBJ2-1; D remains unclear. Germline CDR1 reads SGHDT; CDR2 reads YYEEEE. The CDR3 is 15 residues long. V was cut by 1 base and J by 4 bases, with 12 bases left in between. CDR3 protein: CASSLKRRPYNEQFF. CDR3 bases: TGTGCCAGCAGCTTGAAAAGAAGACCGTACAATGAGCAGTTCTTC.

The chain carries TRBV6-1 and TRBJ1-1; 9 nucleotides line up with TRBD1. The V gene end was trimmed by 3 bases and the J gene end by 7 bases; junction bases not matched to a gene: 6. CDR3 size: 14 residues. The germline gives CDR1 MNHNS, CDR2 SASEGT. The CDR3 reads CASSDGQGIDEAFF. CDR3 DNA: TGTGCCAGCAGTGATGGACAGGGGATAGATGAAGCTTTCTTT.

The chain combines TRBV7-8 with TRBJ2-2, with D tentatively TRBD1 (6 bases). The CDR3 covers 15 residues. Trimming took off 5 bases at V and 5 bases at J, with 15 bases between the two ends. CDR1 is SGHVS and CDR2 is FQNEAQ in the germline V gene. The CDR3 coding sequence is TGTGCCAGCAGCACCCGAGGGGGACCGACCGGGGAGCTGTTTTTT. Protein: CASSTRGGPTGELFF.